This T cell receptor (beta chain) was sequenced in a study of PD-1 blockade in classical Hodgkin lymphoma. The length of the CDR3 is 17 residues. The V and J ends lost 0 bases and 6 bases, in that order; junction bases with no gene match: 7. Germline CDR1 and CDR2: LNHDA and SQIVND (reference sequence). The study, taken as a whole, reports: Nothing has yet pinned down what causes the repertoire differences, possibly disease activity or prior therapy. Newly diagnosed patients and complete responders had comparable diversity at baseline. Reports described newly diagnosed patients as having lower baseline TCR diversity than healthy donors.

Libraries were prepared by immunoSEQ multiplex PCR; TCRdb keeps only in-frame clonotypes and omits some of them. The data show some 64,000 clones, with around 91% seen just once and over 14% held by the top ten. Exposure to brentuximab vedotin varied, and each patient had relapsed following autologous stem cell transplantation. As to this clone: Its antigen is as yet unknown.

This chain joins TRBV19 and TRBJ2-1, with 11 bases identical to TRBD2. This clonotype was obtained from a human donor with classical Hodgkin lymphoma. This sample comprised peripheral blood mononuclear cells (PBMCs), obtained at baseline. Here the CDR3 DNA reads TGTGCCAGTAGTATAGAGGCTAGCGGGGGGCCCCGCAATGAGCAGTTCTTC. Protein sequence: CASSIEASGGPRNEQFF. The full variable domain, completed using reference TRBV19 and TRBJ2-1, is DGGITQSPKYLFRKEGQNVTLSCEQNLNHDAMYWYRQDPGQGLRLIYYSQIVNDFQKGDIAEGYSVSREKKESFPLTVTSAQKNPTAFYLCASSIEASGGPRNEQFFGPGTRLTVL.